This record concerns one T cell receptor (beta chain) sequence. This record belongs to a study of blood T cell repertoires in COVID-19. TCRdb's table, derived via immunoSEQ multiplex PCR, lists solely in-frame clones and lacks some. This table holds around 300,000 clones, around 91% found once. The CDR3 has 14 residues. Looked up from germline, CDR1 is MDHEN and CDR2 is SYDVKM. V gave up 3 bases and J gave up 0 bases, with 6 bases separating them. The sequenced sample was peripheral blood. This receptor was obtained from a middle-aged woman with COVID-19, enrolled during active disease. The chain links TRBV28 to TRBJ1-3, with D unclear. The CDR3 DNA follows: TGTGCCAGCAGTTTCCTTAGCTCTGGAAACACCATATATTTT. Translating gives CASSFLSSGNTIYF. Looking up the rest from reference TRBV28 and TRBJ1-3 gives the full variable domain: DVKVTQSSRYLVKRTGEKVFLECVQDMDHENMFWYRQDPGLGLRLIYFSYDVKMKEKGDIPEGYSVSREKKERFSLILESASTNQTSMYLCASSFLSSGNTIYFGEGSWLTVV.